This TCR beta chain was sequenced in a study of CD8 T cells in Susac syndrome. Study information: Sequenced Susac syndrome patients included about six with active disease and under 10 who were in remission.

On this clonotype itself: Its antigen is currently unknown.

The study, taken as a whole, reports: Total CD8+ and CD8+ TEMRA repertoires contained fewer than 20 and five Susac-specific public clones, respectively.

Random hexamers primed reverse transcription of about 0.45 to 1 ug RNA. TCRdb processed the immunoSEQ multiplex PCR reads anew with MiXCR; each CDR3 protein has one entry. The sample has about 83,000 distinct CDR3 sequences, 95% seen once. Negative isolation yielded the CD8+ and CD4+ T cells, while FACS enriched the TEMRA cells. In germline, CDR1 is DFQATT, CDR2 SNEGSKA (reference sequence). Trimming left V 0 bases short and J 0 bases short, with 15 bases between. The CDR3 runs to 17 residues. The sample consisted of CD8+ T cells from PBMCs. The V call is TRBV20-1, the J call TRBJ2-1, with D tentatively TRBD2 (5 bases). The TCR comes from a human donor with Susac syndrome. The chain's CDR3 is CSARDLGNPSSYNEQFF. The CDR3 coding sequence is TGCAGTGCTAGAGATCTCGGGAATCCCAGCTCCTACAATGAGCAGTTCTTC.